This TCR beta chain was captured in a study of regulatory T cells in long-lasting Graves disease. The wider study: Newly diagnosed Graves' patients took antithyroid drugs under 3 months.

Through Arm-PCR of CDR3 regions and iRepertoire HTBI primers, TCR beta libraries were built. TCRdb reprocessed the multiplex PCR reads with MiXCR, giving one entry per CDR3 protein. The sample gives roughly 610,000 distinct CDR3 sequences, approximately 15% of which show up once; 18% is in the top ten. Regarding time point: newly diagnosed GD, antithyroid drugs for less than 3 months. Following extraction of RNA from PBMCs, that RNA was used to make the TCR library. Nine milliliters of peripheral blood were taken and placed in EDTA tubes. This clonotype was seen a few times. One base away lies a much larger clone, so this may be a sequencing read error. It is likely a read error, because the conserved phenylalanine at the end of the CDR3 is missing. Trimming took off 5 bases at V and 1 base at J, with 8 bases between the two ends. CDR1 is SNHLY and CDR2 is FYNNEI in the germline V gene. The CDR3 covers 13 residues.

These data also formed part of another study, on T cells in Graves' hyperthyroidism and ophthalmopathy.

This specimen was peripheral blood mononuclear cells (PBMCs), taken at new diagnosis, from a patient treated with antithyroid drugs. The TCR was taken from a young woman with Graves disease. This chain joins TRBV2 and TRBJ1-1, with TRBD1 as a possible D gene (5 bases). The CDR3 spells CASSSTENTEAFS. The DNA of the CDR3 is TGTGCCAGCAGTTCGACAGAGAACACTGAAGCTTTCTCT.